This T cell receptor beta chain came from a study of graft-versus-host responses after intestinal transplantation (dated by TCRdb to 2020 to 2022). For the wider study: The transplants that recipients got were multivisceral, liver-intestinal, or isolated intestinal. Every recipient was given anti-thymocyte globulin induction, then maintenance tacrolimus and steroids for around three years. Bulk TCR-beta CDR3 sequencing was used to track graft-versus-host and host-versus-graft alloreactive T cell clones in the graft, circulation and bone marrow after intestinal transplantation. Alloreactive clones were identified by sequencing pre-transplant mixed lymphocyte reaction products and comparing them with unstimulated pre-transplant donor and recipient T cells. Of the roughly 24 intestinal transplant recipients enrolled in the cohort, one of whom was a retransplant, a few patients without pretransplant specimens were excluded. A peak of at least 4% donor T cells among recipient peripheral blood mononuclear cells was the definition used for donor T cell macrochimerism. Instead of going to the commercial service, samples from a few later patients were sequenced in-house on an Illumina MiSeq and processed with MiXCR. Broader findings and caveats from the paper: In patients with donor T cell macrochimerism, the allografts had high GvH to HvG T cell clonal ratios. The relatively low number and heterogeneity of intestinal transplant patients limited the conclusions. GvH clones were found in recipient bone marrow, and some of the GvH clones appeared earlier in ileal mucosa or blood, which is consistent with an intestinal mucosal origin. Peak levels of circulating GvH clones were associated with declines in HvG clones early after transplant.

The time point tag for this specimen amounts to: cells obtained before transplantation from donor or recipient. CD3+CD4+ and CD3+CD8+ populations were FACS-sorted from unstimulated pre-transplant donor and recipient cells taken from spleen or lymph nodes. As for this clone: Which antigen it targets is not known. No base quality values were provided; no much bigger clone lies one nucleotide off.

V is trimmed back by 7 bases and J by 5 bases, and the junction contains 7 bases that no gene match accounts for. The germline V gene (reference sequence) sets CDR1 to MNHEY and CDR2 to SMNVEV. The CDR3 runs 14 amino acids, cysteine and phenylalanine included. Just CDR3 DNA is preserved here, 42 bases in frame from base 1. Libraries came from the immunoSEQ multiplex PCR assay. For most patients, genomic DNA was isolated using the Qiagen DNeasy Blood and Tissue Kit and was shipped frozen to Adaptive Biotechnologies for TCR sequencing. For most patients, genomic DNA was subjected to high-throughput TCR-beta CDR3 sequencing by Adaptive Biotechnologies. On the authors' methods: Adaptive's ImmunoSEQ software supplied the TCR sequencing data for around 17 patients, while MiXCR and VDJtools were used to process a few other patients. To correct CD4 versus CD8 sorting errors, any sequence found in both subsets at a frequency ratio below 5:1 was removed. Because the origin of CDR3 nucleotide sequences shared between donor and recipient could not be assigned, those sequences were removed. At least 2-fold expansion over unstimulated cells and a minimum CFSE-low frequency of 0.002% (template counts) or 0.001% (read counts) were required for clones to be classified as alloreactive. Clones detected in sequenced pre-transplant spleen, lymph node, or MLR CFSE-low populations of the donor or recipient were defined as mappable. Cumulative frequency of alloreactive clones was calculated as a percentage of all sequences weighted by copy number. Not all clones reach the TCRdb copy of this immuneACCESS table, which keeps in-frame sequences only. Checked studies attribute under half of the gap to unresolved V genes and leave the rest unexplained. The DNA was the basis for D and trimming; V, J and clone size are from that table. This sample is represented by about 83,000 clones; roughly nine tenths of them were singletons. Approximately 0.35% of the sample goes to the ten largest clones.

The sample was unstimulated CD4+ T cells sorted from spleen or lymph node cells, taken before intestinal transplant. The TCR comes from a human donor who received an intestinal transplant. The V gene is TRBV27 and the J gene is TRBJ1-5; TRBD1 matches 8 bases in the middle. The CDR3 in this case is CASTLRQGHQPQHF. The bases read TGTGCCAGCACCTTACGACAGGGGCATCAGCCCCAGCATTTT.